This T cell receptor beta chain emerged from a study of cytomegalovirus exposure and HLA in healthy donors. V dropped 5 bases and J dropped 2; count of bases not matched to a gene: 8. The CDR3 sequence is 15 residues long. Germline loops: CDR1 SGHTA, CDR2 FQGNSA. Primers: 60 Vbeta forward and 13 Jbeta reverse. TCRdb keeps only in-frame clones here, not all; method: immunoSEQ multiplex PCR. The repertoire table contains 100,000 to 150,000 clones. The source of this sequence is a man between 25 and 39 years old in good health and CMV-seronegative. Sequenced material: PBMCs. V and J are TRBV7-2 and TRBJ2-7; 8 bases agree with TRBD2. CDR3 sequence: CASSLSVAGTYEQYF. Written as DNA, the CDR3 is TGTGCCAGCAGCCTAAGCGTAGCGGGAACCTACGAGCAGTACTTC. Drawing the rest from reference TRBV7-2 and TRBJ2-7, the complete variable domain is GAGVSQSPSNKVTEKGKDVELRCDPISGHTALYWYRQSLGQGLEFLIYFQGNSAPDKSGLPSDRFSAERTGGSVSTLTIQRTQQEDSAVYLCASSLSVAGTYEQYFGPGTRLTVT.